Each of the 20 T cell receptor beta chains below was sequenced from the same sample in a study of beta chain features in type 1 diabetes (dated by TCRdb to the late 2010s). Study-wide conclusions, independent of this receptor: A moderate but significant shortening of TCRB CDR3 length was observed in type 1 diabetes patients in all four CD4+ subsets.

Libraries were constructed by the immunoSEQ multiplex PCR assay. The entire amount of isolated RNA was reverse transcribed using the High Capacity cDNA Reverse Transcription Kit, so the sequenced TCRB transcripts were expressed ones. As stored in TCRdb, this immuneACCESS dataset retains in-frame rearrangements with V and J assigned. A fraction of the clones does not appear; measured against another copy, unresolved V genes explain less than half of the discrepancy, and the remainder lacks a known reason. Within this sample are approximately 170,000 clones, with approximately 8% of them counted one time only. The top ten hold approximately 1% of the sample. These TCRs are of unknown antigen specificity. Sequenced: central memory CD4+ T cells from blood. These receptors all stem from a woman aged 35 to 49 with type 1 diabetes.

This clone has only a few counts. V and J are TRBV5-1 and TRBJ2-3; D remains ambiguous. Germline V gene lookup returns CDR1 SGHRS and CDR2 YFSETQ. The CDR3 length is 13 residues. V was clipped by 4 bases and J by 1 base, with 7 bases between them. In DNA form, the CDR3 reads TGCGCCAGCAGCGACGCGGGCACAGATACGCAGTATTTT. It specifies CASSDAGTDTQYF. Full variable domain (remainder filled in from reference TRBV5-1 and TRBJ2-3): KAGVTQTPRYLIKTRGQQVTLSCSPISGHRSVSWYQQTPGQGLQFLFEYFSETQRNKGNFPGRFSGRQFSNSRSEMNVSTLELGDSALYLCASSDAGTDTQYFGPGTRLTVL.

The table lists this clone with a few counts. The rearrangement uses TRBV5-6 and TRBJ1-1, with TRBD1 as a possible D gene (5 bases). V was clipped by 4 bases and J by 3 bases, with 10 bases between them. The CDR3 sequence is 13 residues long. The germline CDR1 and CDR2 sequences are SGHDT and YYEEEE. CDR3 residues: CASSTQGDTEAFF. CDR3 bases: TGTGCCAGCAGCACCCAAGGGGACACTGAAGCTTTCTTT.

The chain employs TRBV2 and TRBJ1-5, with D perhaps TRBD1 (5 bases). CDR1 and CDR2 (germline): SNHLY, FYNNEI. This CDR3 region has 17 residues. V was pared by 6 bases and J by 1 base, with 19 bases between. CDR3 sequence: CASRGGVGAGSNQPQHF. The CDR3 bases are TGTGCCAGCAGGGGGGGAGTGGGCGCGGGAAGCAATCAGCCCCAGCATTTT.

This clone appeared many times. The chain carries TRBV27 and TRBJ2-6; no clear D. V lost 4 bases, J lost 0 bases, and 7 bases lay in between. Looked up from germline, CDR1 is MNHEY and CDR2 is SMNVEV (reference sequence). The CDR3 contains 15 residues. The CDR3 region is CASSSAVSGANVLTF. The CDR3 bases are TGTGCCAGCAGTTCCGCAGTCTCTGGGGCCAACGTCCTGACTTTC.

This clone was seen only a few times. The chain links TRBV5-1 to TRBJ2-7; a weak D match, TRBD1 (5 bases). Trimming took 0 bases from V and 3 from J, leaving 7 bases between them. CDR3 length: 13 residues. In germline, CDR1 is SGHRS, CDR2 YFSETQ. CDR3: CASSLEGLYEQYF. The DNA of the CDR3 is TGCGCCAGCAGCTTGGAGGGGCTCTACGAGCAGTACTTC. Looking up the rest from reference TRBV5-1 and TRBJ2-7 gives the full variable domain: KAGVTQTPRYLIKTRGQQVTLSCSPISGHRSVSWYQQTPGQGLQFLFEYFSETQRNKGNFPGRFSGRQFSNSRSEMNVSTLELGDSALYLCASSLEGLYEQYFGPGTRLTVT.

The V gene is TRBV6-6, the J gene TRBJ1-2, with 7 bases matching TRBD1. J was trimmed by 6 bases and V by 6 bases; bases with no gene match: 10. Germline CDR1 MNHNY, CDR2 SVGAGI (reference sequence). This CDR3 spans 14 amino acids. CDR3 sequence reads: CASSPPDRANGYTF. In DNA form, the CDR3 reads TGTGCCAGCAGCCCACCAGACAGGGCTAATGGCTACACCTTC.

This clone was counted between two and nine times. The V and J genes are TRBV28 and TRBJ1-6, with D tentatively TRBD1 (5 bases). The germline V gene encodes CDR1 MDHEN and CDR2 SYDVKM. V was pared by 7 bases and J by 5 bases, with 12 bases between. CDR3 length: 14 amino acids. The DNA of the CDR3 is TGTGCCAGCATTCGGGGGATGAATAATTCACCCCTCCACTTT. This codes for CASIRGMNNSPLHF.

This clone was found a few times. The J gene is TRBJ2-5, the V gene TRBV5-1; D may be TRBD2 (7 bases). With 1 base removed from V and 5 bases from J, the gap between germline ends came to 15 bases. CDR3 length: 15 residues. Germline-derived CDR1 and CDR2 are SGHRS and YFSETQ. The CDR3 sequence: CASSLYGGRGETQYF. The CDR3 region has the DNA TGCGCCAGCAGCTTGTACGGGGGGCGTGGGGAGACCCAGTACTTC.

This clone was seen a few times. The chain links TRBV29-1 to TRBJ2-7; 9 positions match TRBD2. V was pared by 5 bases and J by 7 bases, with 12 bases of the junction left unmatched. Germline V lookup: CDR1 SQVTM, CDR2 ANQGSEA. There are 14 residues in the CDR3. The CDR3 loop is CSVSPPGGLAEQYF. As DNA, the CDR3 is TGCAGCGTTAGCCCCCCCGGAGGACTAGCGGAGCAGTACTTC.

J is TRBJ2-5 and V is TRBV7-2; 12 positions match TRBD2. Trimming cost V 3 bases and J 5 bases; bases outside gene matches: 16. This CDR3 is 19 amino acids long. CDR1 and CDR2 (germline): SGHTA, FQGNSA. The CDR3 loop reads CASSFFSRTSGRQRETQYF. CDR3 nucleotide sequence: TGTGCCAGCAGCTTTTTCTCCCGAACTAGCGGGAGGCAACGGGAGACCCAGTACTTC.

The gene calls are TRBV5-1 and TRBJ2-1, with D uncertain. The CDR3 has 15 amino acids. V was cut by 0 bases and J by 4 bases, with 11 bases left in between. CDR1 and CDR2 from the germline V gene are SGHRS and YFSETQ. The CDR3 protein is CASSLDTAEYNEQFF. CDR3 DNA sequence: TGCGCCAGCAGCTTGGACACTGCGGAATACAATGAGCAGTTCTTC.

In this sample, this clone turned up a few times. V usage is TRBV5-1 and J usage is TRBJ2-5; 10 nucleotides line up with TRBD1. The germline gives CDR1 SGHRS, CDR2 YFSETQ. Trimming took 4 bases from V and 1 from J; bases not matched to a gene: 4. This CDR3 is built from 15 residues. The CDR3 DNA reads TGCGCCAGCAGCGCCGGGACAGGGGCCCAAGAGACCCAGTACTTC. As protein: CASSAGTGAQETQYF.

This clone has just a few counts. The rearrangement joins TRBV6-5 to TRBJ2-6; 8 bases fit TRBD1. The CDR3 runs to 16 residues. J gave up 4 bases and V 4 bases, and 6 bases lay outside the gene matches. Germline CDR1 MNHEY, CDR2 SVGAGI. The DNA of the CDR3 is TGTGCCAGCAGTTTGCGACAGGGGACAGGGGCCAACGTCCTGACTTTC. It translates to CASSLRQGTGANVLTF.

The CDR3 bases are TGTGCCAGCAGCTTGGAGGATGGGGCTCGACAGCCCCAGCATTTT. Protein sequence: CASSLEDGARQPQHF. The rearrangement joins TRBV5-5 to TRBJ1-5; tentative D call: TRBD1 (5 bases). The CDR3 consists of 15 residues. CDR1 is SGHKS and CDR2 is YYEKEE in the germline V gene (reference sequence). Deletions cut 0 bases from V and 7 bases from J, with 14 bases between. The full variable domain, rest sourced from reference TRBV5-5 and TRBJ1-5, is DAGVTQSPTHLIKTRGQQVTLRCSPISGHKSVSWYQQVLGQGPQFIFQYYEKEERGRGNFPDRFSARQFPNYSSELNVNALLLGDSALYLCASSLEDGARQPQHFGDGTRLSIL.

Only a few counts were recorded for this clone. The junction differs from germline at one of its ends, possibly a read error. The chain joins TRBV29-1 to TRBJ2-1, with D perhaps TRBD2 (6 bases). The CDR3 totals 15 residues. Germline assignment: CDR1 SQVTM and CDR2 ANQGSEA. The CDR3, as DNA: TGCAGTGTTGCGGTAGCGGTCAGCTCCTACAATGAGCAGTTCTTC. Protein product: CSVAVAVSSYNEQFF.

The sample holds one count of this clone. V usage is TRBV28 and J usage is TRBJ1-2; TRBD1 agrees at 9 bases. CDR1 and CDR2 from the germline V gene are MDHEN and SYDVKM. The CDR3 has 14 amino acids. Trimming took 7 bases from V and 6 from J; bases not matched to a gene: 9. The CDR3 sequence is CASISGTGIHGYTF. The CDR3 nucleotides are TGTGCCAGCATCTCCGGGACAGGGATACATGGCTACACCTTC.

CDR3 protein: CASSDRDTEAFF. Written as DNA, the CDR3 is TGTGCCAGCAGCGACAGGGATACTGAAGCTTTCTTT. V and J are TRBV7-9 and TRBJ1-1, with 7 bases that match TRBD1. The CDR3 is made up of 12 amino acids. CDR1 and CDR2 from the germline V gene are SEHNR and FQNEAQ (reference sequence). J lost 5 bases, V lost 5 bases, and 2 bases had no gene match.

This chain joins TRBV27 and TRBJ2-7; 7 positions match TRBD2. Per the germline V gene, CDR1 is MNHEY and CDR2 is SMNVEV (reference sequence). With 5 bases clipped from V and 1 base from J, the junction kept 11 bases outside the gene matches. The CDR3 consists of 16 residues. In nucleotides, the CDR3 is TGTGCCAGCAGTCTTACGGGGAGGGGATCTTCCTACGAGCAGTACTTC. Translating gives CASSLTGRGSSYEQYF.

The gene calls are TRBV14 and TRBJ1-2; no clear D gene. This CDR3 is 16 amino acids long. Germline assignment: CDR1 SGHDN and CDR2 FVKESK. V lost 1 base to trimming and J lost 4 bases, with 16 bases between them. CDR3 sequence (DNA): TGTGCCAGCAGCCAAGGGCTCGGCAGACTTATCTATGGCTACACCTTC. Its translation is CASSQGLGRLIYGYTF.

This clone was observed a few times. The chain is built from TRBV7-9 and TRBJ2-1; 7 nucleotides line up with TRBD2. The CDR3 loop spans 13 amino acids. The J segment lost 9 bases and the V segment lost 5 bases, leaving 7 bases of the junction unmatched. CDR1 and CDR2 (germline): SEHNR, FQNEAQ (reference sequence). The CDR3 spells CASSSLLAVEQFF. Here the CDR3 DNA reads TGTGCCAGCAGCAGCCTGCTAGCGGTTGAGCAGTTCTTC. The variable domain in full, completed from reference TRBV7-9 and TRBJ2-1, reads DTGVSQNPRHKITKRGQNVTFRCDPISEHNRLYWYRQTLGQGPEFLTYFQNEAQLEKSRLLSDRFSAERPKGSFSTLEIQRTEQGDSAMYLCASSSLLAVEQFFGPGTRLTVL.